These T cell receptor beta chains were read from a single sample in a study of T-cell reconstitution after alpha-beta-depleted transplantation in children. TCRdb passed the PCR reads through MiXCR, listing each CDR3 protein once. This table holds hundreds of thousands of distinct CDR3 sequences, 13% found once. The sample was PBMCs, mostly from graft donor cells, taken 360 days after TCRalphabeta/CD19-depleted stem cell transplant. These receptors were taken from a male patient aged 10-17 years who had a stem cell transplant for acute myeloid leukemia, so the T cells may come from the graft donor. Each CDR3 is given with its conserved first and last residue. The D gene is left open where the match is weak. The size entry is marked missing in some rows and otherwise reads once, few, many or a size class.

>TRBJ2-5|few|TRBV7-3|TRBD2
TGTGCCAGCAGCTGGAGCGGGAGTGGGACCCAGTACTTC
CASSWSGSGTQYF
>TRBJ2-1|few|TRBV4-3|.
TGCGCCAGCAGCCGCCCGGGACTCCCTAGGCAGTTCTTC
CASSRPGLPRQFF
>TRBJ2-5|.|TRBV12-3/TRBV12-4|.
TGTGCCAGCAGCACACCTGGTTGGGAGACCCAGTACTTC
CASSTPGWETQYF
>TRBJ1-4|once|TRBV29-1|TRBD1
TGCAGCGTTGATGACAGGGAGGGAACTAATGAAAAACTGTTTTTT
CSVDDREGTNEKLFF
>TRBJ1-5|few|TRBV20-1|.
TGCAGTGCTAGAGATATAACGGGGCAAAGCAATCAGCCCCAGCATTTT
CSARDITGQSNQPQHF
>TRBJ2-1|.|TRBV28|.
TGTGCCAGCAGTCCGTCGGGCCGCCCGGGACATCTCTCCTACAATGAGCAGTTCTTC
CASSPSGRPGHLSYNEQFF
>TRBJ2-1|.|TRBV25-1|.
TGTGCCAGCAGCGGGTGGGGGGTCGAGTACAATGAGCAGTTCTTC
CASSGWGVEYNEQFF
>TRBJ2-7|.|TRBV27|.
TGTGCCAGCGGAGCAGGCAGGGCCTACTACGAGCAGTACTTC
CASGAGRAYYEQYF
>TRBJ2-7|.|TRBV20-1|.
TGCAGTGCTAGAGATCCCGCGGGCAGTGGGTACGAGCAGTACTTC
CSARDPAGSGYEQYF
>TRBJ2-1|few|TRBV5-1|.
TGCGCCAGCAGCTGGGCGCCCAGCTCCTACAATGAGCAGTTCTTC
CASSWAPSSYNEQFF
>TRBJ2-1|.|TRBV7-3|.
TGTGCCAGCGGGGCGATGTTGGGCAGGGGAAAAATTGAGCAGTTCTTC
CASGAMLGRGKIEQFF
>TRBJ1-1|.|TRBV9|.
TGTGCCAGCACCCTAGTTCTGAACACTGAAGCTTTCTTT
CASTLVLNTEAFF
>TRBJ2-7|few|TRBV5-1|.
TGCGCCAGCAGCCCCGCTGCTGGCTACGAGCAGTACTTC
CASSPAAGYEQYF
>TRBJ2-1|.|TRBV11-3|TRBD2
TGTGCCAGCAGCTTAAAGGGGACTAGGGGAGGCAATGAGCAGTTCTTC
CASSLKGTRGGNEQFF
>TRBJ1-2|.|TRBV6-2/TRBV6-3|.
TGTGCCAGCAGGGTGGCAGCTAACTATGGCTACACCTTC
CASRVAANYGYTF
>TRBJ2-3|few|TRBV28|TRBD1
TGTGCCAGCGGGACAGGGTACCCAGATACGCAGTATTTT
CASGTGYPDTQYF
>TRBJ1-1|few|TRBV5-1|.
TGCGCCAGCACCCGGAGGGATTTGAACACTGAAGCTTTCTTT
CASTRRDLNTEAFF
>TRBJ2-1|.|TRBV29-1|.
TGCAGCGTTGAGACAGGCATACCCAATGAGCAGTTCTTC
CSVETGIPNEQFF
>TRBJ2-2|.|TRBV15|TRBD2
TGTGCCACCAGCAGAGATCCCGGGCGGGAGGCCGGGGAGCTGTTTTTT
CATSRDPGREAGELFF
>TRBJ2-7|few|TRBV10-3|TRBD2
TGTGCCACCGTAGAAGGACTAGCGGGTCGTGTGTACTTC
CATVEGLAGRVYF
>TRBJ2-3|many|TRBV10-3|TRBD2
TGTGCCACAGGAGGATCTAGCGGGACGACAATCACAGATACGCAGTATTTT
CATGGSSGTTITDTQYF
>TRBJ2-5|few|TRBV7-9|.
TGTGCCAGCAGCTTAAGCGCGACAGGTCTAGAGACCCAGTACTTC
CASSLSATGLETQYF
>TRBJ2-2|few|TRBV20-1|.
TGCAGTGCTAGAGGGGCAGGGGTGTTGTCCGGGGAGCTGTTTTTT
CSARGAGVLSGELFF
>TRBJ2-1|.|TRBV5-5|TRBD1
TGTGCCAGCAGCTACTTGGGACAGGCTAGCAATGAGCAGTTCTTC
CASSYLGQASNEQFF
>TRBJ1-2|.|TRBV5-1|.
TGCGCCAGCAGCCTCGGGCCCCTCTATGGCTACACCTTC
CASSLGPLYGYTF
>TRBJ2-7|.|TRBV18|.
TGTGCCAGCTCACCAGAGAATTCAGGGCCCACCTACGAGCAGTACTTC
CASSPENSGPTYEQYF
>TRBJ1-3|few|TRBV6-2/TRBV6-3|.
TGTGCCAGCAGTTACGGGGGAAGCTCTGGAAACACCATATATTTT
CASSYGGSSGNTIYF
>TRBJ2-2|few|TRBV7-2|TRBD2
TGTGCCAGCAGCCGACGGGGAGGGCTTGGCGGGGAGCTGTTTTTT
CASSRRGGLGGELFF
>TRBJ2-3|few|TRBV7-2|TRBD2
TGTGCCAGCAGCTTACAACTAGCGGGAGCAGATACGCAGTATTTT
CASSLQLAGADTQYF
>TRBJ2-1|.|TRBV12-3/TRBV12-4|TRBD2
TGTGCCAGCAGTTCTCGAGCGGGGGGGGCGAATGAGCAGTTCTTC
CASSSRAGGANEQFF
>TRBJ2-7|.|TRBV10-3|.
TGTGCCATCAGTGGAGGGCAGGGAGGAGTCCACGAGCAGTACTTC
CAISGGQGGVHEQYF
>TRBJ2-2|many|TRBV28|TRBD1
TGTGCCAGCATTCTAGGGACAGGGATCTCCGGGGAGCTGTTTTTT
CASILGTGISGELFF
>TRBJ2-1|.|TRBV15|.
TGTGCCACCAGCAGAGATTCCGGGACATTCTACAATGAGCAGTTCTTC
CATSRDSGTFYNEQFF
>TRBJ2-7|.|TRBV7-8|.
TGTGCCAGCAGCTTAGCGGCTATTGGACGGATCTACGAGCAGTACTTC
CASSLAAIGRIYEQYF
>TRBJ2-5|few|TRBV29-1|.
TGCAGCGTTGAGAGGACCCCACAAGAGACCCAGTACTTC
CSVERTPQETQYF
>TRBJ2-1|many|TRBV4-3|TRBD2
TGCGCCAGCAGCCAAGGGCCACTAGCGACCTCCTACAATGAGCAGTTCTTC
CASSQGPLATSYNEQFF
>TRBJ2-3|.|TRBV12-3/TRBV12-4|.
TGTGCCAGCAGTTTGGTGAAAGGGATCACAGATACGCAGTATTTT
CASSLVKGITDTQYF
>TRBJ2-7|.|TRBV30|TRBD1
TGTGCCTGGAGGGTTCCCGGGACAGGGACCTACGAGCAGTACTTC
CAWRVPGTGTYEQYF
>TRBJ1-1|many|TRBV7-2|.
TGTGCCAGCAGCTTAGCCTTGGGGGGCACTGAAGCTTTCTTT
CASSLALGGTEAFF
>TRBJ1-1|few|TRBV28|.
TGTGCCTCCCGGACAGCAAACACTGAAGCTTTCTTT
CASRTANTEAFF
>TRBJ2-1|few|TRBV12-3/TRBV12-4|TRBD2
TGTGCCAGCATGGTAGCGGGAGCTGGCGAGCAGTTCTTC
CASMVAGAGEQFF
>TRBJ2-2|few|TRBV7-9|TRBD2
TGTGGCGGGGGCACCGGGGAGCTGTTTTTT
CGGGTGELFF